What follows are 22 T cell receptor beta chains derived from one specimen sequenced in a study of beta chain features in type 1 diabetes. The study reverse transcribed the entire isolated RNA, so it sequenced expressed TCRB transcripts. Using immunoSEQ multiplex PCR, the repertoire was profiled, and TCRdb retains in-frame clones only, with some absent. The data hold 350,000 to 400,000 clones, with less than 15% observed a single time. Sequenced sample: naive CD4+ T cells from blood. The receptors were sampled from a woman aged 18-35 years in good health.

This chain joins TRBV7-2 and TRBJ2-4; 8 bases fit TRBD2. This CDR3 has 14 amino acids. Unmatched junction bases numbered 7, after V lost 5 bases and J lost 7 bases. Germline CDR1 is SGHTA and CDR2 is FQGNSA. CDR3 coding DNA: TGTGCCAGCAGCCTCAGCGGGAGACCCAACATTCAGTACTTC. Its translation is CASSLSGRPNIQYF. Supplemented by reference TRBV7-2 and TRBJ2-4, the full variable domain reads GAGVSQSPSNKVTEKGKDVELRCDPISGHTALYWYRQSLGQGLEFLIYFQGNSAPDKSGLPSDRFSAERTGGSVSTLTIQRTQQEDSAVYLCASSLSGRPNIQYFGAGTRLSVL.

This clone was observed a handful of times. This rearrangement joins TRBV5-6 to TRBJ2-4, with D perhaps matching TRBD1 (6 bases). Trimming removed 1 base from V and 0 bases from J, with 11 bases in between. The germline V gene encodes CDR1 SGHDT and CDR2 YYEEEE. This CDR3 comprises 16 residues. CDR3 in DNA: TGTGCCAGCAGCTTGAGACAGGCTTTAGCCAAAAACATTCAGTACTTC. Translating gives CASSLRQALAKNIQYF.

In nucleotides, the CDR3 is TGTGCCTGGAGCAGGGGCTCATCTTCGGATACGCAGTATTTT. Its protein product is CAWSRGSSSDTQYF. The chain combines TRBV30 with TRBJ2-3; D is perhaps TRBD1 (6 bases). The CDR3 loop spans 14 amino acids. V lost 3 bases and J 6 bases, leaving 16 bases between the germline ends. Germline assignment: CDR1 GTSNPN and CDR2 SVGIG (reference sequence).

This clone was seen more than once but under ten times. The gene calls are TRBV5-1 and TRBJ1-2; D unclear. This CDR3 has 12 residues. Trimming removed 1 base at V and 8 bases at J, with 9 bases between. The germline CDR1 and CDR2 sequences are SGHRS and YFSETQ. This CDR3 reads CASSLSGVGYTF. CDR3 sequence (DNA): TGCGCCAGCAGCTTGTCCGGGGTCGGCTACACCTTC.

J is TRBJ2-1 and V is TRBV7-8; maybe TRBD2 (6 bases). V dropped 3 bases and J dropped 5 bases, with 11 bases sitting between them. This CDR3 is built from 14 residues. Germline CDR1 is SGHVS and CDR2 is FQNEAQ. For the CDR3, the DNA is TGTGCCAGCAGCTTGGGACTTCTCAACAATGAGCAGTTCTTC. This codes for CASSLGLLNNEQFF.

The table lists this clone with a few counts. In DNA, the CDR3 is TGTGCCAGCTCACCCCGGGACAGGGATTACGAGCAGTACTTC. Its translation: CASSPRDRDYEQYF. This chain uses TRBV18 with TRBJ2-7, with 9 bases fitting TRBD1. The CDR3 has 14 residues. V shed 3 bases, J shed 4 bases, and the junction held 4 bases outside the gene matches. Germline CDR1 and CDR2: KGHSH and LQKENI. The variable domain in full, completed from reference TRBV18 and TRBJ2-7, reads NAGVMQNPRHLVRRRGQEARLRCSPMKGHSHVYWYRQLPEEGLKFMVYLQKENIIDESGMPKERFSAEFPKEGPSILRIQQVVRGDSAAYFCASSPRDRDYEQYFGPGTRLTVT.

This clone came up a few times. The rearrangement links TRBV7-2 to TRBJ1-5, with a weak D call TRBD1 (6 bases). V was cut by 1 base and J by 1 base, with 8 bases left in between. In germline, CDR1 is SGHTA, CDR2 FQGNSA. The CDR3 runs 15 residues. CDR3 sequence (DNA): TGTGCCAGCAGCTTAGGGGGGCTGAGCAATCAGCCCCAGCATTTT. It is translated as CASSLGGLSNQPQHF.

CDR3 in DNA: TGTGCCAGCAGCTTTAGCGGGAGCTTGTACACCGGGGAGCTGTTTTTT. This translates into CASSFSGSLYTGELFF. The chain combines TRBV9 with TRBJ2-2, with 9 bases lining up with TRBD2. This CDR3 comprises 16 residues. V lost 4 bases, J lost 3 bases, and 7 bases stayed unmatched. Germline V gives CDR1 SGDLS, CDR2 YYNGEE.

The chain uses TRBV9 and TRBJ1-4; 7 nucleotides align to TRBD1. The ends lost 5 bases at V and 8 bases at J; junction bases unmatched: 6. This CDR3 is built from 13 residues. The germline V gene has CDR1 SGDLS and CDR2 YYNGEE. The CDR3 DNA sequence: TGTGCCAGCAGTCGACAGGGCAAAGAAAAACTGTTTTTT. It specifies CASSRQGKEKLFF.

This clone was counted a few times. The rearrangement joins TRBV5-6 to TRBJ2-1, with a tentative D call TRBD2 (5 bases). The CDR3 consists of 15 residues. V lost 4 bases and J 6 bases, leaving 17 bases between the germline ends. Per germline, CDR1 SGHDT and CDR2 YYEEEE. In DNA form, the CDR3 reads TGTGCCAGCAGCGTACTCAGAAAAGGAGGCAATGAGCAGTTCTTC. Encoded protein: CASSVLRKGGNEQFF. The whole variable domain, filled in from reference TRBV5-6 and TRBJ2-1, reads DAGVTQSPTHLIKTRGQQVTLRCSPKSGHDTVSWYQQALGQGPQFIFQYYEEEERQRGNFPDRFSGHQFPNYSSELNVNALLLGDSALYLCASSVLRKGGNEQFFGPGTRLTVL.

This clone was counted only a few times. This chain joins TRBV5-4 and TRBJ2-5; D gene ambiguous. The V end lost 5 bases, the J end lost 5 bases, and 16 bases lay between the germline ends. From germline, CDR1 is SGHNT and CDR2 YYREEE (reference sequence). The CDR3 is made up of 14 amino acids. The CDR3 region has the DNA TGTGCCAGCAGAATCTTAGGCGGAGAGGAGACCCAGTACTTC. Translating it yields CASRILGGEETQYF.

On this clone itself: Other DNA sequences in the same sample also yield this CDR3. J is TRBJ2-3 and V is TRBV4-2; tentatively, D is TRBD2 (5 bases). The CDR3 is made up of 14 amino acids. Germline-derived CDR1 and CDR2 are LGHNA and YNFKEQ. V was trimmed by 1 base and J by 0 bases, leaving 5 bases between them. For the CDR3, the DNA is TGTGCCAGCAGCCAAGGACTAAGCACAGATACGCAGTATTTT. Translation: CASSQGLSTDTQYF.

Details on this clone: At one of its ends the junction is not consistent with the germline gene, which may arise from a read error. The chain employs TRBV11-2 and TRBJ2-1; no firm D call. The CDR3 has 12 residues. In germline, CDR1 is SGHAT, CDR2 FQNNGV. The CDR3 sequence is CASSLASNGQFF. The CDR3 DNA reads TGTGCCAGCAGCTTAGCTAGTAATGGGCAGTTCTTC.

In DNA, the CDR3 is TGCGCCAGCAGCACGGAGGACAGGGTTCGGTATGGCTACACCTTC. Its translation is CASSTEDRVRYGYTF. The rearrangement links TRBV5-1 to TRBJ1-2; 8 bases line up with TRBD1. There are 15 residues in the CDR3. The V gene end was trimmed by 4 bases and the J gene end by 5 bases; junction bases not matched to a gene: 10. Germline V lookup: CDR1 SGHRS, CDR2 YFSETQ.

This clone is a singleton in its sample. The genes are TRBV5-1 and TRBJ2-2, with 12 bases identical to TRBD2. The germline V gene encodes CDR1 SGHRS and CDR2 YFSETQ. The CDR3 contains 16 residues. Trimming at V came to 4 bases and at J to 3 bases, leaving 4 bases not matched to a gene. The CDR3 loop is CASSRTSGGYTGELFF. The DNA of the CDR3 is TGCGCCAGCAGCCGAACTAGCGGGGGGTACACCGGGGAGCTGTTTTTT.

The genes are TRBV29-1 and TRBJ2-3; TRBD1 is a possible D gene (5 bases). Germline V lookup: CDR1 SQVTM, CDR2 ANQGSEA. CDR3 length equals 11 residues. Trimming shortened V by 6 bases and J by 3 bases, and 7 bases separated the two germline ends. The CDR3 nucleotides read TGCAGCGTACACAGGACAGATACGCAGTATTTT. It encodes CSVHRTDTQYF.

This clone was counted a few times. The chain has TRBV28 and TRBJ2-7, with D perhaps matching TRBD2 (6 bases). V shed 5 bases and J shed 5 bases, with 16 bases lying between them. There are 14 residues in the CDR3. Per the germline V gene, CDR1 is MDHEN and CDR2 is SYDVKM. The CDR3 protein is CASSARRAVNEQYF. CDR3 DNA: TGTGCCAGCAGTGCCCGGAGGGCCGTCAACGAGCAGTACTTC.

V gene TRBV2 combines with J gene TRBJ2-7; 7 bases agree with TRBD2. The CDR3 has 14 amino acids. J was trimmed by 6 bases and V by 3 bases; bases with no gene match: 8. The germline CDR1 and CDR2 sequences are SNHLY and FYNNEI. The CDR3 loop reads CASSELLAGAEQYF. The CDR3 DNA follows: TGTGCCAGCAGTGAGTTGTTAGCGGGCGCCGAGCAGTACTTC.

The chain carries TRBV9 and TRBJ2-1, with D perhaps TRBD2 (7 bases). The CDR3 sequence is 16 residues long. V lost 0 bases and J lost 6, with 16 bases in between. Germline CDR1 reads SGDLS; CDR2 reads YYNGEE. CDR3 sequence: CASSVGGGLEVNEQFF. CDR3 coding DNA: TGTGCCAGCAGCGTAGGGGGGGGCCTAGAAGTCAATGAGCAGTTCTTC. Drawing the rest from reference TRBV9 and TRBJ2-1, the complete variable domain is DSGVTQTPKHLITATGQRVTLRCSPRSGDLSVYWYQQSLDQGLQFLIQYYNGEERAKGNILERFSAQQFPDLHSELNLSSLELGDSALYFCASSVGGGLEVNEQFFGPGTRLTVL.

There are a few counts of this clone. J is TRBJ1-1 and V is TRBV29-1; TRBD1 agrees at 9 bases. Unmatched junction bases numbered 6, after V lost 1 base and J lost 6 bases. Germline CDR1 and CDR2: SQVTM and ANQGSEA. The CDR3 contains 14 residues. The CDR3 sequence: CSVEGWDRDAEAFF. DNA for the CDR3: TGCAGCGTTGAAGGGTGGGACAGGGATGCTGAAGCTTTCTTT.

This clone was found a few times. The chain carries TRBV30 and TRBJ2-6; maybe TRBD1 (7 bases). Germline assignment: CDR1 GTSNPN and CDR2 SVGIG (reference sequence). The CDR3 covers 14 residues. V was trimmed by 5 bases and J by 3 bases, leaving 11 bases between them. CDR3 residues: CAWVRGVGANVLTF. In DNA, the CDR3 is TGTGCCTGGGTCAGGGGGGTTGGGGCCAACGTCCTGACTTTC. Full variable domain (remainder filled in from reference TRBV30 and TRBJ2-6): SQTIHQWPATLVQPVGSPLSLECTVEGTSNPNLYWYRQAAGRGLQLLFYSVGIGQISSEVPQNLSASRPQDRQFILSSKKLLLSDSGFYLCAWVRGVGANVLTFGAGSRLTVL.

The V call is TRBV15, the J call TRBJ2-7; 11 positions match TRBD2. Germline CDR1 and CDR2: LNHNV and YYDKDF (reference sequence). The CDR3 length is 14 residues. Trimming cost V 1 base and J 7 bases; bases outside gene matches: 3. CDR3 protein: CATSRGLAGGEQYF. The CDR3 DNA reads TGTGCCACCAGCAGAGGGCTAGCGGGAGGTGAGCAGTACTTC.